This T cell receptor beta chain came from a study of Tregs in tolerant kidney transplant recipients. The CDR3 covers 14 residues. Germline lookup yields CDR1 SGHNT and CDR2 YYREEE (reference sequence). V shed 4 bases and J 3 bases; nucleotides not matched to a gene: 7. TCRdb's copy holds only in-frame clones and misses some; the assay was immunoSEQ multiplex PCR. The data contain roughly 80,000 clones, roughly 90% of them singletons. Recipients received nonmyeloablative bone marrow transplants from related graft donors, with transient mixed chimerism. The sample in question was CD4+ T cells from blood (PBMCs), obtained 24 months after the transplant. The sequence came from a human patient who received a combined kidney and bone marrow transplant. Some of the T cells may derive from the graft donor. The rearrangement uses TRBV5-4 and TRBJ2-7, with 7 bases identical to TRBD1. The CDR3 sequence: CASSLVGQNYEQYF. The CDR3 DNA is TGTGCCAGCAGCCTCGTGGGACAGAACTACGAGCAGTACTTC.